This T cell receptor (beta chain) was sequenced for a study of T cell responses to AZD1222 COVID-19 vaccine. Looked up from germline, CDR1 is SGHTA and CDR2 is FQGNSA. This CDR3 is built from 17 residues. J gave up 5 bases and V 2 bases, and 11 bases lay outside the gene matches. Clones were read by immunoSEQ multiplex PCR, and TCRdb kept only the in-frame ones, dropping some. This table has about 160,000 clones, 70% to 90% appearing once. This sample comprised peripheral blood, obtained 28 days after the second AZD1222 dose. The V gene is TRBV7-2, the J gene TRBJ2-2; 7 bases line up with TRBD2. The clonotype originates from an adult who received the AZD1222 COVID-19 vaccine. The CDR3 loop is CASSLIMLTAGTGELFF. DNA for the CDR3: TGTGCCAGCAGCTTAATTATGTTGACAGCGGGAACCGGGGAGCTGTTTTTT.